This TCR beta chain comes out of a study of cytomegalovirus exposure and HLA in healthy donors. Study-wide background: In a previous analysis, 110 million or so unique TCR beta sequences were found from 170 million or so T cells.

The primer mix had 60 Vbeta and 13 Jbeta primers. The assay was immunoSEQ multiplex PCR, and TCRdb's table has in-frame clones only and misses some. The sample shows approximately 180,000 clones, around 84% of them seen only once. This CDR3 has 18 amino acids. Germline V gives CDR1 LGHNT, CDR2 FRNRAP. V dropped 0 bases and J dropped 3; count of bases not matched to a gene: 10. Study-wide results and limits: Earlier results showed most TCR beta V segments being productive about 90% or about 30% of the time. In vitro work confirmed that a few CMV-associated chains recognize CMV antigens.

A remark on this clone: The antigen is undetermined.

The sample comprised PBMCs. The TCR comes from a woman in her late teens or twenties in good health and CMV-seronegative. This sequence joins TRBV12-5 and TRBJ1-4; 7 bases align to TRBD1. The CDR3 sequence is CASGLVPTGLAPNEKLFF. The CDR3 DNA follows: TGTGCTAGTGGTTTGGTCCCGACAGGGCTGGCCCCTAATGAAAAACTGTTTTTT.